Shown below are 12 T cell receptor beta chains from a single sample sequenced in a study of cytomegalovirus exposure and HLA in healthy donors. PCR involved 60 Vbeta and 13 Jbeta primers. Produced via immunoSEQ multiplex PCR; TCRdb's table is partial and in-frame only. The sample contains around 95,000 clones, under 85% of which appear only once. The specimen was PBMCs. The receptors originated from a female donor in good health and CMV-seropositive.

The CDR3 bases are TGTGCCAGCAGTTTAGGGTTTCAGGGCAGCACTGAAGCTTTCTTT. Protein sequence: CASSLGFQGSTEAFF. The rearrangement joins TRBV28 to TRBJ1-1, with D possibly matching TRBD1 (5 bases). V gave up 2 bases and J gave up 4 bases, with 14 bases separating them. CDR3 size: 15 residues. The germline V gene encodes CDR1 MDHEN and CDR2 SYDVKM. Supplemented by reference TRBV28 and TRBJ1-1, the full variable domain reads DVKVTQSSRYLVKRTGEKVFLECVQDMDHENMFWYRQDPGLGLRLIYFSYDVKMKEKGDIPEGYSVSREKKERFSLILESASTNQTSMYLCASSLGFQGSTEAFFGQGTRLTVV.

CDR3 residues: CASSIGLAGIETQYF. In nucleotides, the CDR3 is TGCGCCAGCAGCATCGGACTAGCGGGGATAGAGACCCAGTACTTC. This rearrangement joins TRBV5-1 to TRBJ2-5; 12 nucleotides match TRBD2. The V gene's germline CDR1 is SGHRS and CDR2 YFSETQ. V trimming: 4 bases; J trimming: 4 bases; junction bases outside the gene matches: 5. The CDR3 extends over 15 amino acids.

CDR3 residues: CASSRREATNEKLFF. The CDR3 DNA follows: TGTGCCAGCAGCCGCAGGGAGGCAACTAATGAAAAACTGTTTTTT. The chain recombines TRBV11-2 with TRBJ1-4, with D maybe TRBD1 (5 bases). This CDR3 contains 15 residues. Germline V gene data show CDR1 as SGHAT and CDR2 as FQNNGV. The V end lost 5 bases, the J end lost 0 bases, and 10 bases lay between the germline ends.

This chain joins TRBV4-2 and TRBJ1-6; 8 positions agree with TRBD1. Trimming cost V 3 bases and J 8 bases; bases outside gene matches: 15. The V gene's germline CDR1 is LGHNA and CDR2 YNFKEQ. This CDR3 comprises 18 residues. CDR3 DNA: TGTGCCAGCAGCCACAAACAGGGGGGTCGGGCCACGTATTCACCCCTCCACTTT. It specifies CASSHKQGGRATYSPLHF.

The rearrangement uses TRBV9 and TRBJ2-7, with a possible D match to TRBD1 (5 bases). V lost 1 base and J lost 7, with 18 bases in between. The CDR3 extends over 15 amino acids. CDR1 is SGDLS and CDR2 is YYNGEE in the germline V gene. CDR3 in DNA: TGTGCCAGCAGCGTATATGACAGTTCCCTGGGGGAGCAGTACTTC. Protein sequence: CASSVYDSSLGEQYF. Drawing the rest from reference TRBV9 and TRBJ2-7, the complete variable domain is DSGVTQTPKHLITATGQRVTLRCSPRSGDLSVYWYQQSLDQGLQFLIQYYNGEERAKGNILERFSAQQFPDLHSELNLSSLELGDSALYFCASSVYDSSLGEQYFGPGTRLTVT.

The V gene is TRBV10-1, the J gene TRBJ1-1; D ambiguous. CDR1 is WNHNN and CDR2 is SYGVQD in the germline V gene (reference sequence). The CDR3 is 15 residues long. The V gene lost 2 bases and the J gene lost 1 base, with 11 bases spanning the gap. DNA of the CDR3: TGCGCCAGCAGTGAGCAAATGGACTCGAACACTGAAGCTTTCTTT. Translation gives CASSEQMDSNTEAFF.

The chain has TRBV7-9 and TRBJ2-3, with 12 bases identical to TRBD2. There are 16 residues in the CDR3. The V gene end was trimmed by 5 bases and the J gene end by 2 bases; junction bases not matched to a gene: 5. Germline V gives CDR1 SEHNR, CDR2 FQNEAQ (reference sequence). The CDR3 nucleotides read TGTGCCAGCAGCCTAGGACTAGCGGGGAACACAGATACGCAGTATTTT. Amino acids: CASSLGLAGNTDTQYF. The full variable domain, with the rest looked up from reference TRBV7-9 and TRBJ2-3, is DTGVSQNPRHKITKRGQNVTFRCDPISEHNRLYWYRQTLGQGPEFLTYFQNEAQLEKSRLLSDRFSAERPKGSFSTLEIQRTEQGDSAMYLCASSLGLAGNTDTQYFGPGTRLTVL.

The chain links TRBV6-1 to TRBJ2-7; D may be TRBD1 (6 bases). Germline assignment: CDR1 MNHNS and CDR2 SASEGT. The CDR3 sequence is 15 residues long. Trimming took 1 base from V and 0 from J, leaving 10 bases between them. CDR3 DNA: TGTGCCAGCAGTGAAGGGCAGGGGCCCTCCTACGAGCAGTACTTC. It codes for CASSEGQGPSYEQYF.

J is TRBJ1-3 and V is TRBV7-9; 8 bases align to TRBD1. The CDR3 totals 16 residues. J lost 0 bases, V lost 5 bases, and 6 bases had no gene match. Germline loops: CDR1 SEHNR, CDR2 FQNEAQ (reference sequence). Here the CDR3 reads CASSLRGHVSGNTIYF. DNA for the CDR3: TGTGCCAGCAGCCTCAGGGGGCACGTCTCTGGAAACACCATATATTTT.

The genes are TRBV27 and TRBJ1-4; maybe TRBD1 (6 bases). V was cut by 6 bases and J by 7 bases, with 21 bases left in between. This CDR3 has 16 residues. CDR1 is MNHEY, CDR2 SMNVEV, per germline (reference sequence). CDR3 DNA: TGTGCCAGCAGGCATGGCGGGGGGGGCAGGGGTGAAAAACTGTTTTTT. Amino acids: CASRHGGGGRGEKLFF. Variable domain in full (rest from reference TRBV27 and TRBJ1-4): EAQVTQNPRYLITVTGKKLTVTCSQNMNHEYMSWYRQDPGLGLRQIYYSMNVEVTDKGDVPEGYKVSRKEKRNFPLILESPSPNQTSLYFCASRHGGGGRGEKLFFGSGTQLSVL.

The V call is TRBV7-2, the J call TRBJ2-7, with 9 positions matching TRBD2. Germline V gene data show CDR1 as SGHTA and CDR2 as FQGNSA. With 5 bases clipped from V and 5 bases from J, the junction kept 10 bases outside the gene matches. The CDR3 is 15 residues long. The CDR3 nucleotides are TGTGCCAGCAGCCGGGAGGGACTAGCCCCCGACGAGCAGTACTTC. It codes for CASSREGLAPDEQYF.

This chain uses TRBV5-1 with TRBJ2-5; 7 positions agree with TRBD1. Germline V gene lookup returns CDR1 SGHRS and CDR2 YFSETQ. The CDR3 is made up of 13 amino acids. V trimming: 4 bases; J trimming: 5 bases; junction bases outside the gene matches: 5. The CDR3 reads CASSPGTAETQYF. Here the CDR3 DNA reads TGCGCCAGCAGCCCCGGGACAGCGGAGACCCAGTACTTC.